Listed here are 17 T cell receptor beta chains from one sample, sequenced in a study of blood T cell repertoires in COVID-19. Libraries were prepared by immunoSEQ multiplex PCR; TCRdb keeps only in-frame clonotypes and omits some of them. The sample holds about 220,000 clones; roughly 80% are singletons and the top ten take approximately 5%. The sequenced material came from peripheral blood. The source of these receptors is a human donor in a cohort sampled during active COVID-19.

The gene calls are TRBV4-3 and TRBJ2-4; 11 positions match TRBD2. The CDR3 is made up of 20 amino acids. Per the germline V gene, CDR1 is LGHNA and CDR2 is YSLEER. Losses at the gene ends were 1 base for V and 0 bases for J; bases not matched to a gene: 11. The chain's CDR3 is CASSQVARTSGLLAKNIQYF. CDR3 nucleotides: TGCGCCAGCAGCCAAGTTGCCCGGACTAGCGGGTTACTAGCCAAAAACATTCAGTACTTC.

The genes are TRBV6-5 and TRBJ2-3; TRBD1 matches at 8 bases. With 6 bases clipped from V and 1 base from J, the junction kept 3 bases outside the gene matches. This CDR3 has 14 amino acids. In germline, CDR1 is MNHEY, CDR2 SVGAGI. The CDR3 protein is CASRSTGGTDTQYF. The CDR3 DNA sequence: TGTGCCAGCAGGTCGACAGGGGGCACAGATACGCAGTATTTT.

V usage is TRBV27 and J usage is TRBJ2-7, with 9 positions matching TRBD1. The V segment lost 6 bases and the J segment 3 bases; nucleotides outside the gene matches: 6. The CDR3 is 14 amino acids. CDR1 is MNHEY and CDR2 is SMNVEV in the germline V gene (reference sequence). The DNA of the CDR3 is TGTGCCAGCAGCCGACCGGGACAGGGCTACGAGCAGTACTTC. This sequence encodes CASSRPGQGYEQYF.

DNA of the CDR3: TGTGCCAGCAGCTCTACAGGGGGCCAAGAGACCCAGTACTTC. Amino acid sequence: CASSSTGGQETQYF. The rearrangement links TRBV7-3 to TRBJ2-5; TRBD1 matches at 8 bases. The CDR3 is 14 amino acids. Germline CDR1 reads SGHTA; CDR2 reads FQGTGA. J gave up 1 base and V 4 bases, and 2 bases lay outside the gene matches.

The chain joins TRBV27 to TRBJ2-5; 9 bases are a match to TRBD1. Germline lookup yields CDR1 MNHEY and CDR2 SMNVEV (reference sequence). Trimming at V came to 5 bases and at J to 2 bases, leaving 6 bases not matched to a gene. This CDR3 has 15 residues. CDR3 region: CASSPDRGFQETQYF. Written as DNA, the CDR3 is TGTGCCAGCAGTCCGGACAGGGGATTTCAAGAGACCCAGTACTTC.

A single count supports this clone. CDR3 sequence reads: CATSRVAEGTEAFF. CDR3 bases: TGTGCCACCAGCAGAGTAGCGGAGGGCACTGAAGCTTTCTTT. The gene calls are TRBV15 and TRBJ1-1, with D unresolved. Germline lookup yields CDR1 LNHNV and CDR2 YYDKDF (reference sequence). Deletions cut 1 base from V and 4 bases from J, with 10 bases between. This CDR3 has 14 amino acids.

This clone was recorded a few times. The chain couples TRBV7-8 to TRBJ1-5; the match to TRBD1 covers 9 bases. The length of the CDR3 is 14 residues. Looked up from germline, CDR1 is SGHVS and CDR2 is FQNEAQ. Unmatched junction bases numbered 2, after V lost 2 bases and J lost 6 bases. CDR3: CASSLTGGGQPQHF. CDR3 DNA: TGTGCCAGCAGCTTAACAGGGGGCGGTCAGCCCCAGCATTTT. Supplemented by reference TRBV7-8 and TRBJ1-5, the full variable domain reads GAGVSQSPRYKVAKRGQDVALRCDPISGHVSLFWYQQALGQGPEFLTYFQNEAQLDKSGLPSDRFFAERPEGSVSTLKIQRTQQEDSAVYLCASSLTGGGQPQHFGDGTRLSIL.

The chain joins TRBV7-9 to TRBJ1-5, with unresolved D. The CDR3 totals 16 residues. Trimming cost V 4 bases and J 0 bases, with 13 bases left between them. Germline CDR1 reads SEHNR; CDR2 reads FQNEAQ (reference sequence). The CDR3 DNA reads as TGTGCCAGCAGCTCCAGTCCATACACTAGCAATCAGCCCCAGCATTTT. Residues: CASSSSPYTSNQPQHF.

The CDR3 spells CASSLELGQETQYF. In nucleotides, the CDR3 is TGTGCCAGCAGCTTAGAGCTAGGACAAGAGACCCAGTACTTC. This chain links TRBV7-9 with TRBJ2-5; D gene ambiguous. V was clipped by 1 base and J by 2 bases, with 8 bases between them. Germline V gene data show CDR1 as SEHNR and CDR2 as FQNEAQ (reference sequence). CDR3 length: 14 residues.

The chain couples TRBV27 to TRBJ2-7; TRBD1 agrees at 11 bases. Germline V gene lookup returns CDR1 MNHEY and CDR2 SMNVEV (reference sequence). V lost 4 bases and J lost 6; bases outside the gene matches: 2. The CDR3 extends over 13 amino acids. CDR3 sequence (DNA): TGTGCCAGCAGTTCGGGACAGGGGGTCGAGCAGTACTTC. This sequence encodes CASSSGQGVEQYF.

V and J are TRBV6-2 or TRBV6-3 and TRBJ2-3; maybe TRBD2 (6 bases). Germline CDR1 and CDR2: MNHEY and SVGEGT. CDR3 length: 14 residues. The V and J ends lost 4 bases and 6 bases respectively, with 14 bases between them. The CDR3 sequence: CASSLAGSADTQYF. CDR3 DNA sequence: TGTGCCAGCAGTTTGGCGGGGTCCGCGGATACGCAGTATTTT.

The rearrangement uses TRBV18 and TRBJ1-1; unclear D gene. Germline V gene sequence: CDR1 KGHSH, CDR2 LQKENI. The V gene lost 6 bases and the J gene lost 1 base, with 9 bases spanning the gap. This CDR3 comprises 13 residues. The CDR3 region is CASSHAGNTEAFF. Here the CDR3 DNA reads TGTGCCAGCTCCCACGCGGGGAACACTGAAGCTTTCTTT.

Only one count was recorded for this clone. The V call is TRBV7-2, the J call TRBJ2-7, with TRBD1 matching 11 bases. Germline-derived CDR1 and CDR2 are SGHTA and FQGNSA. V was pared by 4 bases and J by 5 bases, with 4 bases of the junction left unmatched. The CDR3 runs to 14 residues. The CDR3 nucleotides read TGTGCCAGCAGCTCCAGGACAGGGGGCAACGAGCAGTACTTC. Translated, it gives CASSSRTGGNEQYF.

The rearrangement links TRBV29-1 to TRBJ1-1, with 9 bases aligning to TRBD1. Unmatched junction bases numbered 7, after V lost 6 bases and J lost 2 bases. Germline V gene data show CDR1 as SQVTM and CDR2 as ANQGSEA. The CDR3 runs to 14 residues. The CDR3 sequence: CSVGGQGFNTEAFF. CDR3 coding DNA: TGCAGCGTAGGAGGACAGGGGTTCAACACTGAAGCTTTCTTT.

This chain joins TRBV30 and TRBJ2-1; possibly TRBD2 for D (6 bases). This CDR3 has 16 amino acids. V lost 2 bases, J lost 5 bases, and 19 bases lay in between. Germline CDR1 and CDR2: GTSNPN and SVGIG (reference sequence). The CDR3 is CAWSKMGLLTHNEQFF. The DNA for the CDR3 is TGTGCCTGGAGTAAAATGGGACTCCTTACTCACAATGAGCAGTTCTTC.

The table lists this clone with many counts. This rearrangement joins TRBV27 to TRBJ2-1; 11 nucleotides match TRBD2. Germline CDR1 MNHEY, CDR2 SMNVEV (reference sequence). The V segment lost 4 bases and the J segment 4 bases; nucleotides outside the gene matches: 3. This CDR3 is built from 15 residues. Here the CDR3 reads CASSSGLAVYNEQFF. The DNA for the CDR3 is TGTGCCAGCAGTTCGGGACTAGCGGTTTACAATGAGCAGTTCTTC.

This clone occurred a few times. The chain employs TRBV11-3 and TRBJ2-5; D might be TRBD2 (5 bases). The length of the CDR3 is 14 residues. Germline loops: CDR1 SGHNT, CDR2 YENEEA. Trimming shortened V by 1 base and J by 5 bases, and 11 bases separated the two germline ends. CDR3 coding DNA: TGTGCCAGCAGCTTAGGCTGGCGAGGGGAGACCCAGTACTTC. Its protein is CASSLGWRGETQYF.